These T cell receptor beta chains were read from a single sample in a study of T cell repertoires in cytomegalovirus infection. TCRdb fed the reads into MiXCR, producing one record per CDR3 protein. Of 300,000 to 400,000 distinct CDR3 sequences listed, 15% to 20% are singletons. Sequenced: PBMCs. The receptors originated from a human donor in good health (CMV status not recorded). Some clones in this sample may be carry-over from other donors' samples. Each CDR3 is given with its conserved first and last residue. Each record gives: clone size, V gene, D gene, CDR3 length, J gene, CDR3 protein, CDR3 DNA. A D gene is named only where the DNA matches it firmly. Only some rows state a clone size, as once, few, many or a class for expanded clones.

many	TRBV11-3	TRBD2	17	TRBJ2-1	CASSTPGPGLAGSEQFF	TGTGCCAGCAGCACACCCGGACCGGGACTAGCGGGATCTGAGCAGTTCTTC
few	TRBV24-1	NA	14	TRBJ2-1	CATPGWREHNEQFF	TGTGCCACCCCAGGGTGGAGGGAGCACAATGAGCAGTTCTTC
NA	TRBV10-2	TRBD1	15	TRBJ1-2	CATRAGGHPNYGYTF	TGCGCCACCAGGGCAGGGGGCCACCCTAACTATGGCTACACCTTC
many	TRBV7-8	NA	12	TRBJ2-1	CASSFIGDEQFF	TGTGCCAGCAGCTTTATCGGCGATGAGCAGTTCTTC
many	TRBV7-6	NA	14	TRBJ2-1	CASRKLATYNEQFF	TGTGCCAGCAGAAAACTAGCCACATACAATGAGCAGTTCTTC
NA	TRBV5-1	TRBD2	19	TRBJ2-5	CASSLAGVRTSGSQETQYF	TGCGCCAGCAGCTTGGCAGGGGTGAGGACTAGCGGGAGTCAAGAGACCCAGTACTTC
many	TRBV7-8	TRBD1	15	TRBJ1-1	CASHPDRIPQGEAFF	TGTGCCAGCCACCCGGACAGGATACCGCAGGGTGAAGCTTTCTTT
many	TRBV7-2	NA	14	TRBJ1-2	CASSSAPRNYGYTF	TGTGCCAGCAGCTCCGCCCCCCGGAACTATGGCTACACCTTC
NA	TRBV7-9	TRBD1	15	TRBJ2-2	CASSSGQERTGELFF	TGTGCCAGCAGCTCCGGACAGGAAAGGACCGGGGAGCTGTTTTTT
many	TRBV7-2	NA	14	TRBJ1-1	CASSSRGYGTEAFF	TGTGCCAGCAGCTCGAGGGGGTATGGCACTGAAGCTTTCTTT
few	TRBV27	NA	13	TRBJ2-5	CASKKTAQETQYF	TGTGCCAGCAAAAAAACAGCTCAAGAGACCCAGTACTTC
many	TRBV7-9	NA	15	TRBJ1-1	CASSPFRGEKTEAFF	TGTGCCAGCAGCCCCTTTAGGGGAGAAAAAACCGAAGCTTTCTTT
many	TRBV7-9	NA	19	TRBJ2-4	CASSGGYRPVGRLKNIQYF	TGTGCCAGCAGCGGGGGTTACAGGCCAGTAGGACGCCTTAAAAACATTCAGTACTTC
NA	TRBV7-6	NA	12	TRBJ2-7	CATTDRPYEQYF	TGTGCCACTACCGACAGACCCTACGAGCAGTACTTC
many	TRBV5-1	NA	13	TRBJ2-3	CASSLTNADTQYF	TGCGCCAGCAGCTTGACTAACGCAGATACGCAGTATTTT
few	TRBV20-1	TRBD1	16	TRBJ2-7	CSARGHGTGFSYEQYF	TGCAGTGCTAGAGGGCATGGGACAGGATTCTCCTACGAGCAGTACTTC
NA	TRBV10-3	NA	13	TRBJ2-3	CAISEAPPDTQYF	TGTGCCATCAGTGAGGCCCCCCCCGATACGCAGTATTTT
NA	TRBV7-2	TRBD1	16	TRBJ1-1	CASSQQGAYVNTEAFF	TGTGCCAGCAGCCAGCAGGGGGCCTATGTGAACACTGAAGCTTTCTTT
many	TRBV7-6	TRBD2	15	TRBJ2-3	CASSLRGADTDTQYF	TGTGCCAGCAGCTTGCGGGGGGCCGACACAGATACGCAGTATTTT
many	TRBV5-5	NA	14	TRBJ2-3	CASSLGTPTDTQYF	TGTGCCAGCAGCCTTGGGACTCCCACAGATACGCAGTATTTT
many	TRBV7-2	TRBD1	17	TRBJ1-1	CASSPGQGTSSDTEAFF	TGTGCCAGCAGCCCCGGACAGGGAACCAGCTCGGACACTGAAGCTTTCTTT
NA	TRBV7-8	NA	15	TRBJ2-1	CASSLERVTYNEQFF	TGTGCCAGCAGCTTAGAGCGGGTTACCTACAATGAGCAGTTCTTC
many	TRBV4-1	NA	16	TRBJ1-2	CASSQFLRRRNYGYTF	TGCGCCAGCAGCCAATTTTTGCGCAGAAGAAACTATGGCTACACCTTC
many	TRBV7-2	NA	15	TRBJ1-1	CASSLRGGEGSEAFF	TGTGCCAGCAGCTTAAGAGGGGGGGAAGGCTCTGAAGCTTTCTTT
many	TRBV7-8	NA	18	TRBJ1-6	CASSPRRGRSSYNSPLHF	TGTGCCAGCAGCCCCCGACGAGGACGGAGCTCCTATAATTCACCCCTCCACTTT
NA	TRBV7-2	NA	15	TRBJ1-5	CASSLDGGGDQPQHF	TGTGCCAGCAGCTTAGATGGAGGGGGGGATCAGCCCCAGCATTTT
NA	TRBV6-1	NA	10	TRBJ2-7	CASKRVEQYF	TGTGCCAGCAAAAGGGTCGAGCAGTACTTC
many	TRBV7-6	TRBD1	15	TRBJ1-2	CASSLAGTEPYGYTF	TGTGCCAGCAGCTTAGCGGGGACAGAACCTTATGGCTACACCTTC
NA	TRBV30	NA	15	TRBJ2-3	CAWMGQGFHTDTQYF	TGTGCCTGGATGGGTCAAGGGTTCCACACAGATACGCAGTATTTT
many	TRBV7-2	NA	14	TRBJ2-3	CASSFSGNPDTQYF	TGTGCCAGCAGCTTCTCGGGAAACCCAGATACGCAGTATTTT
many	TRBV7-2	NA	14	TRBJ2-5	CASSLNAAGETQYF	TGTGCCAGCAGCTTAAATGCCGCGGGAGAGACCCAGTACTTC
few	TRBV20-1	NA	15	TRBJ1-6	CSARDKRHTNSPLHF	TGCAGTGCTAGAGATAAGCGGCACACTAATTCACCCCTCCACTTT
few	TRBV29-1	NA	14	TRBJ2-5	CSASVGAVGETQYF	TGCAGCGCCTCAGTAGGGGCGGTTGGGGAGACCCAGTACTTC
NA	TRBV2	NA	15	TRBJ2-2	CASSEDRANTGELFF	TGTGCCAGCAGTGAAGACCGTGCGAACACCGGGGAGCTGTTTTTT
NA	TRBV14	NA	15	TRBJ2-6	CASSQGDSGANVLTF	TGTGCCAGCAGCCAAGGAGACTCTGGGGCCAACGTCCTGACTTTC
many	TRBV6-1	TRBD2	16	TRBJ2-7	CASTARGTSGIYEQYF	TGTGCCAGCACCGCCCGGGGGACTAGCGGTATATACGAGCAGTACTTC
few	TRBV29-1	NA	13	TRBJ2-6	CSVARNGANVLTF	TGCAGCGTTGCCCGAAATGGGGCCAACGTCCTGACTTTC
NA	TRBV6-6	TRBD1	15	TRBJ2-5	CASSSPGTGRETQYF	TGTGCCAGCAGTTCCCCCGGGACAGGGCGCGAGACCCAGTACTTC
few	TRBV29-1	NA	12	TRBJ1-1	CSVEVGRVEAFF	TGCAGCGTTGAAGTGGGTCGGGTTGAAGCTTTCTTT
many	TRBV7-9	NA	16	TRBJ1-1	CASSLGGEYLSTEAFF	TGTGCCAGCAGCTTAGGTGGGGAGTATTTGAGCACTGAAGCTTTCTTT